This T cell receptor (beta chain) emerged from a study of shared clonotypes between healthy human individuals. Whole-study context: Three plates were used per donor for CD4 naive, three for CD4 memory, two for CD8 naive and one for CD8 memory.

This CDR3 contains 13 residues. Trimming stripped 5 bases from V and 4 bases from J, with 9 bases between. Germline loops: CDR1 MNHEY, CDR2 SVGAGI. About this clone itself: Other DNA sequences in the sample encode the same CDR3.

Sequencing was performed with immunoSEQ multiplex PCR; in TCRdb, only in-frame clones are kept and a portion is missing. The sample holds some 2,100,000 clones; more than 90% are singletons and the top ten take roughly 0.13%. Sample: naive CD4+ T cells sorted from blood. Subset defined: CD45RA+ positively selected. The chain uses TRBV6-5 and TRBJ1-5; D ambiguous. The origin of this receptor is a man aged 18 to 29 in good health. For the CDR3, the DNA is TGTGCCAGCAGTATAGGAGGGAATCAGCCCCAGCATTTT. Translation gives CASSIGGNQPQHF.